Below are 32 T cell receptor beta chains sequenced from a single sample in a study of blood T cell repertoires in COVID-19. Profiled with immunoSEQ multiplex PCR; TCRdb holds only in-frame clones, not every one. The table has under 200,000 clones, 84% seen once. Sequencing was performed on peripheral blood. The receptors shown here come from an elderly woman with COVID-19, enrolled during active disease.

The chain couples TRBV29-1 to TRBJ1-4, with 7 bases fitting TRBD1. Trimming cost V 6 bases and J 2 bases; bases outside gene matches: 9. CDR3 size: 15 residues. The germline CDR1 and CDR2 sequences are SQVTM and ANQGSEA. Here the CDR3 reads CSVNSQGTTNEKLFF. CDR3 bases: TGCAGCGTCAACTCACAGGGGACCACTAATGAAAAACTGTTTTTT.

V gene TRBV6-4 combines with J gene TRBJ1-1, with 9 bases that match TRBD1. The V gene end was trimmed by 5 bases and the J gene end by 4 bases; junction bases not matched to a gene: 5. Germline-derived CDR1 and CDR2 are MRHNA and SNTAGT. The CDR3 extends over 14 amino acids. CDR3 in amino acids: CASSLQGASTEAFF. The CDR3 nucleotides read TGTGCCAGCAGTTTACAGGGGGCGAGCACTGAAGCTTTCTTT.

The chain employs TRBV7-2 and TRBJ1-2; D is uncertain. The V gene's germline CDR1 is SGHTA and CDR2 FQGNSA. The V end was cut by 1 base, the J end by 1 base, with 10 bases between. The length of the CDR3 is 15 residues. The CDR3 bases are TGTGCCAGCAGCTTAGTTCACAGAAATAACTATGGCTACACCTTC. This translates into CASSLVHRNNYGYTF.

This chain uses TRBV28 with TRBJ1-5; D not resolved. The germline V and J ends were trimmed by 6 bases and 0 bases, with 18 bases remaining between them. Germline V gene sequence: CDR1 MDHEN, CDR2 SYDVKM. This CDR3 is built from 17 residues. Written as DNA, the CDR3 is TGTGCCAGCAGACCCCCTCAGTTTCATTATAGCAATCAGCCCCAGCATTTT. It translates to CASRPPQFHYSNQPQHF.

This sequence joins TRBV14 and TRBJ1-2; D is undetermined. There are 16 residues in the CDR3. Germline assignment: CDR1 SGHDN and CDR2 FVKESK. Deletions cut 0 bases from V and 0 bases from J, with 11 bases between. The CDR3 bases are TGTGCCAGCAGCCAAGATCGAACAGCAGCTAACTATGGCTACACCTTC. Protein product: CASSQDRTAANYGYTF.

The chain uses TRBV12-3 or TRBV12-4 and TRBJ2-2; D possibly corresponds to TRBD1 (5 bases). The CDR3 totals 12 residues. Between the trimmed V and J ends, which lost 2 bases and 9 bases, there was a span of 7 bases. This CDR3 reads CASSLQGRELFF. Written as DNA, the CDR3 is TGTGCCAGCAGTTTACAGGGCCGGGAGCTGTTTTTT.

The chain carries TRBV6-5 and TRBJ2-7, with 9 bases fitting TRBD1. V lost 5 bases to trimming and J lost 3 bases; unmatched junction nucleotides: 5. Germline V gene lookup returns CDR1 MNHEY and CDR2 SVGAGI. This CDR3 is built from 14 residues. CDR3 nucleotide sequence: TGTGCCAGCAGTCTTGGGACAGGGAACTACGAGCAGTACTTC. As protein: CASSLGTGNYEQYF.

The chain recombines TRBV12-3 or TRBV12-4 with TRBJ1-1, with no clear D. This CDR3 spans 12 amino acids. Trimming took off 10 bases at V and 9 bases at J, with 18 bases between the two ends. DNA for the CDR3: TGTGCCACCCGGATTTCGTCTGGGCAAGCTTTCTTT. Residues: CATRISSGQAFF.

This chain connects TRBV25-1 to TRBJ1-1, with D perhaps matching TRBD1 (5 bases). The CDR3 loop spans 15 amino acids. The V gene lost 1 base and the J gene lost 4 bases, with 13 bases spanning the gap. CDR1 and CDR2 (germline): MGHDK, SYGVNS. CDR3 nucleotide sequence: TGTGCCAGCAGTGAATTGGGCAGGGTGGGCACTGAAGCTTTCTTT. Residues: CASSELGRVGTEAFF.

This clone has only one observation. The rearrangement joins TRBV5-1 to TRBJ2-6, with 7 bases identical to TRBD1. Unmatched junction bases numbered 4, after V lost 5 bases and J lost 2 bases. Germline CDR1 and CDR2: SGHRS and YFSETQ. This CDR3 contains 15 residues. The CDR3 loop reads CASSPGGPGANVLTF. CDR3 in DNA: TGCGCCAGCAGTCCAGGGGGACCTGGGGCCAACGTCCTGACTTTC.

V and J are TRBV28 and TRBJ1-2; D is uncertain. Germline V gene lookup returns CDR1 MDHEN and CDR2 SYDVKM. V was cut by 2 bases and J by 4 bases, with 8 bases left in between. The CDR3 loop spans 13 amino acids. The CDR3 bases are TGTGCCAGCAGTTTAATTCCAGTCTATGGCTACACCTTC. Amino acid sequence: CASSLIPVYGYTF.

The chain couples TRBV7-2 to TRBJ1-4; perhaps TRBD1 as D (5 bases). With 3 bases removed from V and 1 base from J, the gap between germline ends came to 18 bases. Germline V CDR1 and CDR2: SGHTA, FQGNSA. The CDR3 is 18 residues long. The CDR3 DNA sequence: TGTGCCAGCAGCTTGGGGCAGGCCCCTTGGGGAACTAATGAAAAACTGTTTTTT. Amino acids: CASSLGQAPWGTNEKLFF.

V is TRBV2 and J is TRBJ2-1, with 9 bases matching TRBD2. Germline CDR1 reads SNHLY; CDR2 reads FYNNEI. V lost 7 bases and J lost 9; bases outside the gene matches: 13. The CDR3 runs 15 residues. The CDR3 region is CASTLGLAEAGEQFF. Here the CDR3 DNA reads TGTGCCAGCACCCTGGGACTAGCTGAGGCCGGTGAGCAGTTCTTC.

The rearrangement links TRBV19 to TRBJ2-5, with D tentatively TRBD2 (6 bases). The CDR3 sequence is 10 residues long. Germline V gene data show CDR1 as LNHDA and CDR2 as SQIVND (reference sequence). The ends were cut back, 8 bases at V and 5 bases at J, with 6 bases in the middle. The CDR3 loop is CASGGETQYF. As DNA, the CDR3 is TGTGCCAGTGGGGGGGAGACCCAGTACTTC. Using reference TRBV19 and TRBJ2-5 for the parts outside the CDR3, the full variable domain is DGGITQSPKYLFRKEGQNVTLSCEQNLNHDAMYWYRQDPGQGLRLIYYSQIVNDFQKGDIAEGYSVSREKKESFPLTVTSAQKNPTAFYLCASGGETQYFGPGTRLLVL.

The DNA for the CDR3 is TGTGCCAGCAGGAGGTGGGTTAGCACAGATACGCAGTATTTT. Protein: CASRRWVSTDTQYF. The chain employs TRBV7-2 and TRBJ2-3; D uncertain. Germline V CDR1 and CDR2: SGHTA, FQGNSA. The V end lost 6 bases, the J end lost 0 bases, and 10 bases lay between the germline ends. This CDR3 has 14 amino acids.

This clone was picked up a small number of times. The gene calls are TRBV11-1 and TRBJ2-7; 10 bases match TRBD1. Losses at the gene ends were 5 bases for V and 7 bases for J; bases not matched to a gene: 8. Germline V gene data show CDR1 as SGHAT and CDR2 as FQDESV (reference sequence). This CDR3 contains 14 residues. The CDR3 reads CASSPRDRGREQYF. CDR3 DNA: TGTGCCAGCAGCCCACGGGACAGGGGCAGGGAGCAGTACTTC.

The genes are TRBV5-4 and TRBJ2-1; weak D call: TRBD2 (5 bases). Germline values: CDR1 SGHNT, CDR2 YYREEE (reference sequence). The CDR3 loop spans 15 amino acids. V was clipped by 0 bases and J by 5 bases, with 12 bases between them. The DNA for the CDR3 is TGTGCCAGCAGCTTGGGAGGGAGAGGACACAATGAGCAGTTCTTC. Its protein is CASSLGGRGHNEQFF.

About this clone itself: The sample carries other DNA sequences with the same CDR3. J is TRBJ1-4 and V is TRBV2, with 7 bases that match TRBD1. J gave up 5 bases and V 4 bases, and 1 base lay outside the gene matches. The germline V gene has CDR1 SNHLY and CDR2 FYNNEI. This CDR3 has 13 amino acids. CDR3 amino acids: CASSVQGNEKLFF. The CDR3 coding sequence is TGTGCCAGCAGTGTACAGGGGAATGAAAAACTGTTTTTT.

The J gene is TRBJ1-3, the V gene TRBV5-1, with 10 bases fitting TRBD1. J gave up 4 bases and V 0 bases, and 1 base lay outside the gene matches. Germline V lookup: CDR1 SGHRS, CDR2 YFSETQ. The CDR3 has 15 amino acids. In DNA, the CDR3 is TGCGCCAGCAGCTTGGTGACAGGGGGCGGAAACACCATATATTTT. Translation gives CASSLVTGGGNTIYF.

This chain joins TRBV11-2 and TRBJ1-2; TRBD1 matches at 8 bases. V was clipped by 0 bases and J by 6 bases; unmatched bases: 9. This CDR3 contains 16 residues. Germline CDR1 is SGHAT and CDR2 is FQNNGV. CDR3: CASSLDPGGAVNGYTF. The CDR3 DNA follows: TGTGCCAGCAGCTTAGACCCAGGGGGCGCCGTTAATGGCTACACCTTC. The entire variable domain, with the rest obtained from reference TRBV11-2 and TRBJ1-2, is as follows: EAGVAQSPRYKIIEKRQSVAFWCNPISGHATLYWYQQILGQGPKLLIQFQNNGVVDDSQLPKDRFSAERLKGVDSTLKIQPAKLEDSAVYLCASSLDPGGAVNGYTFGSGTRLTVV.

The V and J genes are TRBV7-9 and TRBJ1-1, with D perhaps TRBD1 (6 bases). CDR3 length: 10 residues. Germline V gene lookup returns CDR1 SEHNR and CDR2 FQNEAQ (reference sequence). V was pared by 5 bases and J by 11 bases, with 9 bases between. The CDR3 protein is CASSRDRAFF. CDR3 nucleotides: TGTGCCAGCAGCCGTGACAGGGCTTTCTTT.

The CDR3: CAISDRANTGELFF. The CDR3 region has the DNA TGTGCCATCAGTGACAGGGCGAACACCGGGGAGCTGTTTTTT. This chain uses TRBV10-3 with TRBJ2-2; D is possibly TRBD1 (5 bases). There are 14 residues in the CDR3. Germline lookup yields CDR1 ENHRY and CDR2 SYGVKD. Trimming took 3 bases from V and 0 from J, leaving 5 bases between them.

The CDR3 DNA sequence: TGTGCCAGCAGCTTAGCGCCCGGGACAGATACGCAGTATTTT. Translating it yields CASSLAPGTDTQYF. The chain employs TRBV7-2 and TRBJ2-3; D gene unclear. The CDR3 consists of 14 residues. Trimming cost V 0 bases and J 3 bases, with 7 bases left between them. Germline CDR1 SGHTA, CDR2 FQGNSA.

V is TRBV13 and J is TRBJ1-5, with D uncertain. The CDR3 has 12 amino acids. The V end lost 9 bases, the J end lost 9 bases, and 15 bases lay between the germline ends. Germline assignment: CDR1 PRHDT and CDR2 FYEKMQ (reference sequence). CDR3 nucleotides: TGTGCCAGGAGTGGGGAGAGGCCGCCCCAGCATTTT. Amino acids: CARSGERPPQHF.

The V and J genes are TRBV5-1 and TRBJ1-5; possibly TRBD1 for D (5 bases). The length of the CDR3 is 14 residues. V was cut by 4 bases and J by 6 bases, with 14 bases left in between. Germline CDR1 and CDR2: SGHRS and YFSETQ. CDR3 sequence: CASSLSGGGQPQHF. In DNA, the CDR3 is TGCGCCAGCAGCCTTTCGGGGGGAGGTCAGCCCCAGCATTTT.

The chain uses TRBV7-9 and TRBJ2-7; the D gene is possibly TRBD2 (6 bases). CDR1 is SEHNR, CDR2 FQNEAQ, per germline (reference sequence). V was trimmed by 5 bases and J by 3 bases, leaving 20 bases between them. The CDR3 totals 16 residues. CDR3 region: CASSPPGSRAVYEQYF. The CDR3 DNA reads TGTGCCAGCAGCCCACCCGGGAGCCGGGCCGTCTACGAGCAGTACTTC.

This chain links TRBV19 with TRBJ1-6; tentative D call: TRBD1 (6 bases). The CDR3 length is 16 residues. Germline V gives CDR1 LNHDA, CDR2 SQIVND (reference sequence). Trimming removed 5 bases from V and 5 bases from J, with 16 bases in between. CDR3 nucleotide sequence: TGTGCCAGTAGTTCGGCCCAGGGGTTCCATAATTCACCCCTCCACTTT. Its protein product is CASSSAQGFHNSPLHF.

The CDR3 coding sequence is TGTGCCAGCAGCTTGGGTCCGTATCATGAGCAGTTCTTC. Translation gives CASSLGPYHEQFF. The chain couples TRBV5-5 to TRBJ2-1; D uncertain. The length of the CDR3 is 13 residues. The germline gives CDR1 SGHKS, CDR2 YYEKEE (reference sequence). V lost 0 bases, J lost 8 bases, and 9 bases lay in between.

The chain is built from TRBV18 and TRBJ2-3, with 11 bases matching TRBD2. The CDR3 runs 17 residues. The germline V gene has CDR1 KGHSH and CDR2 LQKENI. The V and J ends lost 1 base and 6 bases, in that order; junction bases with no gene match: 9. The CDR3 nucleotides read TGTGCCAGCTCACCACTGTCACTAGCGGGGGTGATGGATACGCAGTATTTT. Amino acids: CASSPLSLAGVMDTQYF.

This rearrangement joins TRBV18 to TRBJ2-3; D gene ambiguous. Germline-derived CDR1 and CDR2 are KGHSH and LQKENI. CDR3 length equals 15 residues. The germline V and J ends were trimmed by 5 bases and 2 bases, with 14 bases remaining between them. As DNA, the CDR3 is TGTGCCAGCTCAGAACTCTACGGTTCCACAGATACGCAGTATTTT. It yields the protein CASSELYGSTDTQYF.

The CDR3 nucleotides read TGTGCCTGGAGAGGGGACAGGGCAGAAGCTTTCTTT. Its protein product is CAWRGDRAEAFF. The V call is TRBV30, the J call TRBJ1-1, with 9 bases aligning to TRBD1. Germline V lookup: CDR1 GTSNPN, CDR2 SVGIG (reference sequence). The CDR3 consists of 12 residues. V shed 3 bases, J shed 8 bases, and the junction held 4 bases outside the gene matches.

The V gene is TRBV4-1, the J gene TRBJ1-2; D possibly corresponds to TRBD1 (6 bases). Deletions cut 0 bases from V and 3 bases from J, with 11 bases between. The CDR3 loop spans 15 amino acids. Looked up from germline, CDR1 is MGHRA and CDR2 is YSYEKL. The DNA for the CDR3 is TGCGCCAGCAGCCAAGATGCGGACAGAGACTATGGCTACACCTTC. It specifies CASSQDADRDYGYTF.